These 18 T cell receptor beta chains share one sample of origin, sequenced in a study of T cell responses to AZD1222 COVID-19 vaccine. The protocol was immunoSEQ multiplex PCR, while the TCRdb copy is restricted to in-frame clones and leaves out a portion. The sample records 180,000 or so clones, just under 90% being singletons. Sequencing was performed on peripheral blood, taken 28 days after the second dose of the MenACWY control vaccine. These receptors all stem from an adult who received the MenACWY meningococcal vaccine as a control.

The chain joins TRBV7-2 to TRBJ2-2, with D possibly matching TRBD2 (6 bases). This CDR3 has 15 residues. V was pared by 5 bases and J by 6 bases, with 16 bases between. CDR1 and CDR2 (germline): SGHTA, FQGNSA. CDR3: CASSPYSGGPGELFF. The CDR3 DNA reads TGTGCCAGCAGCCCATACTCCGGAGGGCCCGGGGAGCTGTTTTTT.

This clone was observed a few times. CDR3 amino acids: CASSRRTIYTGELFF. Written as DNA, the CDR3 is TGTGCCAGCAGTAGGAGGACTATTTACACCGGGGAGCTGTTTTTT. The J gene is TRBJ2-2, the V gene TRBV6-5; D might be TRBD2 (6 bases). This CDR3 region has 15 residues. In germline, CDR1 is MNHEY, CDR2 SVGAGI. Trimming took off 5 bases at V and 3 bases at J, with 13 bases between the two ends.

This clone was counted once. The V call is TRBV5-4, the J call TRBJ2-5; TRBD1 aligns across 9 bases. The CDR3 covers 13 residues. From germline, CDR1 is SGHNT and CDR2 YYREEE (reference sequence). The ends lost 6 bases at V and 7 bases at J; junction bases unmatched: 7. The DNA of the CDR3 is TGTGCCAGCACCTGGGACAGGGAGGGGACCCAGTACTTC. Its translation: CASTWDREGTQYF. Using reference TRBV5-4 and TRBJ2-5 for the parts outside the CDR3, the full variable domain is ETGVTQSPTHLIKTRGQQVTLRCSSQSGHNTVSWYQQALGQGPQFIFQYYREEENGRGNFPPRFSGLQFPNYSSELNVNALELDDSALYLCASTWDREGTQYFGPGTRLLVL.

The V call is TRBV19, the J call TRBJ2-7, with D possibly matching TRBD2 (6 bases). Deletions cut 2 bases from V and 0 bases from J, with 11 bases between. Germline loops: CDR1 LNHDA, CDR2 SQIVND (reference sequence). CDR3 size: 15 residues. The chain's CDR3 is CASSIYGGSSYEQYF. The CDR3 DNA reads as TGTGCCAGTAGTATATACGGAGGGAGCTCCTACGAGCAGTACTTC.

This chain connects TRBV5-6 to TRBJ1-5, with 10 bases identical to TRBD1. The CDR3 totals 15 residues. Germline loops: CDR1 SGHDT, CDR2 YYEEEE. The junction had 8 bases not matched to a gene; V was cut back by 5 bases and J by 6 bases. Written as DNA, the CDR3 is TGTGCCAGCAGTTTTGACAGGGGGCTCGGTCAGCCCCAGCATTTT. Protein sequence: CASSFDRGLGQPQHF.

The chain links TRBV15 to TRBJ1-4; D gene unclear. V lost 9 bases to trimming and J lost 8 bases, with 16 bases between them. The CDR3 has 13 residues. The V gene's germline CDR1 is LNHNV and CDR2 YYDKDF (reference sequence). The CDR3 bases are TGTGCCACGGCATGGGAGAGAGGCGAAAAACTGTTTTTT. Encoded protein: CATAWERGEKLFF. Variable domain in full (rest from reference TRBV15 and TRBJ1-4): DAMVIQNPRYQVTQFGKPVTLSCSQTLNHNVMYWYQQKSSQAPKLLFHYYDKDFNNEADTPDNFQSRRPNTSFCFLDIRSPGLGDTAMYLCATAWERGEKLFFGSGTQLSVL.

The V call is TRBV9, the J call TRBJ2-3; no reliable D call. Trimming removed 4 bases from V and 1 base from J, with 10 bases in between. This CDR3 has 14 amino acids. The V gene's germline CDR1 is SGDLS and CDR2 YYNGEE. Here the CDR3 reads CASSPRARTDTQYF. In DNA, the CDR3 is TGTGCCAGCAGCCCCCGGGCTCGCACAGATACGCAGTATTTT.

The chain joins TRBV9 to TRBJ1-6; TRBD1 aligns across 10 bases. Germline V lookup: CDR1 SGDLS, CDR2 YYNGEE. V shed 4 bases and J 8 bases; nucleotides not matched to a gene: 3. The CDR3 is 14 residues long. DNA of the CDR3: TGTGCCAGCAGCATTGGACAGGGGGATTCACCCCTCCACTTT. This sequence encodes CASSIGQGDSPLHF. Using reference TRBV9 and TRBJ1-6 for the parts outside the CDR3, the full variable domain is DSGVTQTPKHLITATGQRVTLRCSPRSGDLSVYWYQQSLDQGLQFLIQYYNGEERAKGNILERFSAQQFPDLHSELNLSSLELGDSALYFCASSIGQGDSPLHFGNGTRLTVT.

The V and J genes are TRBV6-5 and TRBJ1-4, with no clear D. Trimming shortened V by 4 bases and J by 7 bases, and 16 bases separated the two germline ends. The CDR3 runs 15 residues. From germline, CDR1 is MNHEY and CDR2 SVGAGI. DNA for the CDR3: TGTGCCAGCAGTTGGAGTTATCGGGGTTCTGAAAAACTGTTTTTT. Translating gives CASSWSYRGSEKLFF.

Remarks on this clone: Other DNA sequences of this sample code for an identical CDR3. The chain couples TRBV6-2 or TRBV6-3 to TRBJ2-7; D uncertain. Per germline, CDR1 MNHEY and CDR2 SVGEGT. The V gene lost 3 bases and the J gene lost 7 bases, with 7 bases spanning the gap. This CDR3 is built from 11 residues. CDR3 DNA: TGTGCCAGCAGTTATGGTCGGGAGCAGTACTTC. Its protein is CASSYGREQYF.

The chain joins TRBV7-9 to TRBJ2-3, with TRBD1 as a possible D gene (8 bases). This CDR3 spans 18 amino acids. CDR1 and CDR2 (germline): SEHNR, FQNEAQ (reference sequence). V lost 3 bases, J lost 4 bases, and 23 bases lay in between. Here the CDR3 DNA reads TGTGCCAGCAGCTTCAGGGGGCCCCTAGCGGAGAGGGCAGATACGCAGTATTTT. This encodes CASSFRGPLAERADTQYF.

The chain carries TRBV4-2 and TRBJ1-6; D remains unclear. This CDR3 is built from 14 residues. Germline V lookup: CDR1 LGHNA, CDR2 YNFKEQ. Trimming removed 0 bases at V and 14 bases at J, with 14 bases between. CDR3 nucleotide sequence: TGTGCCAGCAGCCAAGAGGGCAGCCCTGGATCCCTCCACTTT. Encoded protein: CASSQEGSPGSLHF.

V usage is TRBV4-3 and J usage is TRBJ1-2; D unresolved. The V gene's germline CDR1 is LGHNA and CDR2 YSLEER. The length of the CDR3 is 15 residues. With 0 bases removed from V and 7 bases from J, the gap between germline ends came to 15 bases. CDR3 DNA sequence: TGCGCCAGCAGCCAAGAATTTGATCCCGGGGTTGGCTACACCTTC. Translated, it gives CASSQEFDPGVGYTF.

J is TRBJ2-5 and V is TRBV18, with TRBD1 as a possible D gene (5 bases). The V end lost 3 bases, the J end lost 4 bases, and 12 bases lay between the germline ends. Germline-derived CDR1 and CDR2 are KGHSH and LQKENI. This CDR3 comprises 14 residues. The CDR3 sequence is CASSPWGPGETQYF. The CDR3, as DNA: TGTGCCAGCTCACCGTGGGGCCCTGGAGAGACCCAGTACTTC.

The chain joins TRBV29-1 to TRBJ2-1; 12 bases are a match to TRBD2. This CDR3 is 16 amino acids long. Germline CDR1 reads SQVTM; CDR2 reads ANQGSEA. The ends lost 1 base at V and 7 bases at J; junction bases unmatched: 8. CDR3 loop: CSVEGTSGKGGNEQFF. The CDR3 coding sequence is TGCAGCGTTGAAGGGACTAGCGGGAAAGGCGGGAATGAGCAGTTCTTC.

This sequence joins TRBV9 and TRBJ1-2; D call uncertain. The germline gives CDR1 SGDLS, CDR2 YYNGEE. The CDR3 is 14 residues long. V gave up 4 bases and J gave up 6 bases, with 16 bases separating them. The CDR3 DNA reads as TGTGCCAGCAGCCTCTGGGGAGGGTTCGATGGCTACACCTTC. Translating gives CASSLWGGFDGYTF.

CDR3 sequence: CASSTRERGPLTF. The CDR3 DNA reads as TGTGCCAGCAGCACGCGAGAGCGGGGGCCGCTAACCTTC. V is TRBV7-2 and J is TRBJ1-2, with a possible D match to TRBD1 (6 bases). Germline CDR1 is SGHTA and CDR2 is FQGNSA. This CDR3 is built from 13 residues. V was clipped by 5 bases and J by 14 bases, with 21 bases between them.

This clone was counted a single time. The chain is built from TRBV30 and TRBJ2-6, with D possibly being TRBD1 (5 bases). This CDR3 is built from 14 residues. V was shortened by 2 bases and J by 3 bases, with 8 bases between the two germline ends. In germline, CDR1 is GTSNPN, CDR2 SVGIG (reference sequence). CDR3 residues: CAWSLGVGANVLTF. DNA of the CDR3: TGTGCCTGGAGTTTAGGGGTTGGGGCCAACGTCCTGACTTTC.